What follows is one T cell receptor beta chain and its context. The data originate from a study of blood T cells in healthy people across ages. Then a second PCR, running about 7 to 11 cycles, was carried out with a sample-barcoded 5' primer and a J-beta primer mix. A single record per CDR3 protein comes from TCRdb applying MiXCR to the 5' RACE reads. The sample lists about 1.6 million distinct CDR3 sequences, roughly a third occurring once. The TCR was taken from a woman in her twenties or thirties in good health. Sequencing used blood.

The CDR3 is CASRSAGYEQYF. Written as DNA, the CDR3 is TGTGCCAGTAGGTCTGCAGGTTACGAGCAGTACTTC. The genes are TRBV19 and TRBJ2-7; D unresolved. Germline V gene data show CDR1 as LNHDA and CDR2 as SQIVND (reference sequence). The CDR3 is 12 amino acids. V was shortened by 6 bases and J by 4 bases, with 10 bases between the two germline ends. The variable domain in full, with the rest retrieved from reference TRBV19 and TRBJ2-7, is DGGITQSPKYLFRKEGQNVTLSCEQNLNHDAMYWYRQDPGQGLRLIYYSQIVNDFQKGDIAEGYSVSREKKESFPLTVTSAQKNPTAFYLCASRSAGYEQYFGPGTRLTVT.